A selection of T cell receptor beta chains follows, all from one sample in a study of vaccination effects on CD4 cells after COVID-19. Their antigen targets remain unknown. TCRdb's table, derived via immunoSEQ multiplex PCR, lists solely in-frame clones and lacks some. The table has nearly 30,000 clones, just under 75% seen once. The sample consisted of CD4+ T cells from PBMCs cultured with HCoV-229E spike peptides, taken after COVID-19 vaccination. The receptors here all came from a human donor who received a COVID-19 vaccine. CDR3s include the opening cysteine and the closing phenylalanine or tryptophan.

V,J,CDR3
TRBV7-8,TRBJ2-1,CASSSNRGVKRYNEQFF
TRBV5-1,TRBJ2-1,CASSLSGTSGNNEQFF
TRBV18,TRBJ1-5,CASSPDRGNQPQHF
TRBV7-2,TRBJ2-4,CASSLSVAKNIQYF
TRBV6-5,TRBJ2-5,CASRDFAGAQYF
TRBV7-2,TRBJ2-1,CASSFVYSNNEQFF
TRBV6-1,TRBJ1-1,CASSEAGKGRAGNTEAFF
TRBV6-5,TRBJ1-2,CASSYAGGYGYTF
TRBV20-1,TRBJ1-6,CSASGGGGGDSPLHF
TRBV5-1,TRBJ1-2,CASSPERVGYGYTF
TRBV19,TRBJ1-2,CASTPFGGTNYGYTF
TRBV3-1/TRBV3-2,TRBJ1-6,CASSLQGQAKNSPLHF
TRBV15,TRBJ2-1,CATSRDPWAGGTYNEQFF
TRBV7-2,TRBJ1-5,CASSWGQGANQPQHF
TRBV29-1,TRBJ2-7,CSGRASGDEQYF
TRBV15,TRBJ2-6,CATSPVRVAGANVLTF
TRBV3-1/TRBV3-2,TRBJ2-3,CASSHQGRERDTQYF
TRBV30,TRBJ1-4,CAWKMRPAAEKLFF
TRBV6-5,TRBJ2-5,CASSSSTRRYQETQYF
TRBV9,TRBJ2-1,CASSVALAENEQFF
TRBV4-1,TRBJ2-7,CASSQSGGNSGSYEQYF
TRBV5-4,TRBJ2-7,CASSKNMGTGGGVQYF
TRBV2,TRBJ1-2,CASSERQYGYTF
TRBV6-1,TRBJ1-4,CASSERRANEKLFF
TRBV5-1,TRBJ1-1,CASSFRTGGNTEAFF
TRBV4-2,TRBJ1-1,CASSQGRGTTEAFF
TRBV19,TRBJ1-1,CASSTDLAGGVAFF
TRBV11-2,TRBJ1-3,CASSLVARGLSGNTIYF
TRBV12-5,TRBJ2-7,CASGSGLATKFTNYEQYF
TRBV3-1/TRBV3-2,TRBJ1-2,CASSPRSERRTNYGYTF
TRBV2,TRBJ1-1,CASKREWGNTEAFF
TRBV19,TRBJ1-2,CASTKREPYGYTF
TRBV2,TRBJ1-1,CASTILENTEAFF
TRBV7-6,TRBJ2-1,CASSWGLRGRAYNEQFF
TRBV5-8,TRBJ1-1,CASSPRRWNTEAFF
TRBV11-2,TRBJ1-4,CASRSRGGESEKLFF
TRBV9,TRBJ1-2,CASSGGDRFRNYGYTF
TRBV6-5,TRBJ1-5,CASSYSGFQPQHF
TRBV7-6,TRBJ2-5,CASSLGGVGGETQYF
TRBV6-1,TRBJ1-5,CASSEPLGTGENQPQHF
TRBV5-4,TRBJ1-6,CASRVDFSPLHF
TRBV6-5,TRBJ2-1,CASSYSGGLSYNEQFF
TRBV19,TRBJ2-1,CASSMGIARDFVRGGEQFF
TRBV5-1,TRBJ2-4,CASSPLGTETQINIQYF
TRBV5-1,TRBJ2-5,CASSLTRGGQETQYF
TRBV10-3,TRBJ2-7,CAAPGLSSYEQYF
TRBV5-1,TRBJ2-3,CASSLFRGRTDTQYF
TRBV15,TRBJ2-5,CATSGGRTGARETQYF
TRBV2,TRBJ1-1,CASRDRTGTNTEAFF
TRBV5-5,TRBJ2-5,CASSLDSVLGSAETQYF
TRBV10-1,TRBJ1-5,CASSEPLNGGLNQPQHF
TRBV29-1,TRBJ1-3,CSVEGQGRGNTIYF
TRBV2,TRBJ2-7,CASSEPFEYEQYF
TRBV6-1,TRBJ1-2,CASSEQGPTGGKSDAPTNYGYTF
TRBV5-1,TRBJ2-5,CASSSLPRTSGRKETQYF
TRBV2,TRBJ1-3,CASRIRTGAGAIYF
TRBV19,TRBJ2-1,CASTPLAGGAEQFF